This entry features one T cell receptor (beta chain) sequence. The data stem from a study of blood T cell repertoires in COVID-19. Clones were sequenced by immunoSEQ multiplex PCR, and TCRdb holds only the in-frame ones, with some missing. The table lists 150,000 or so clones, around 86% of them singletons, with about 4.5% in the top ten. Germline V gives CDR1 SGHDN, CDR2 FVKESK. The V and J ends lost 0 bases and 6 bases respectively, with 14 bases between them. The CDR3 is 15 residues long. Sequencing was carried out using PBMCs or T cells enriched from blood (not recorded which). The V call is TRBV14, the J call TRBJ1-2; the D is unclear. The source is a middle-aged man who had recovered from COVID-19. The CDR3 sequence: CASSQDLSTRDGYTF. Here the CDR3 DNA reads TGTGCCAGCAGCCAAGATCTAAGTACGAGGGATGGCTACACCTTC.